This TCR beta chain was recorded in a study of blood T cell repertoires in COVID-19 (dated by TCRdb to 2020 to 2022). At the level of the whole study: Samples from collaborators originated in the United States, Italy and Spain and spanned both the acute and convalescent phases of COVID-19. The prospective study material was composed of cDNA or gDNA derived from T cells, B-cell-depleted T cells, or PBMCs. The dataset comprised deeply sampled blood TCRbeta repertoires from subjects exposed to, actively infected with, or recovered from COVID-19. The repertoires were released in a freely available public database meant as a resource for research on the immune response to SARS-CoV-2. The samples were drawn from two sources: the first 160 participants of the ongoing ImmuneRACE study, and 1,254 subjects contributed by 6 global collaborators. A de-identified subject ID, COVID-19 status, age in years and sex were almost always included in the sample metadata. HLA class I and class II types, where available, came from metadata supplied by the sample provider rather than from assay-based typing. The paper as a whole reports these results and caveats: The quantity of clinical and demographic metadata differed by source and by participant and was supplied without curation.

TCRbeta CDR3 regions were amplified from genomic DNA using the immunoSEQ Assay, a bias-controlled multiplex PCR. Turning to the authors' computational methods: The number of nucleated cells in each sample was estimated by amplification of reference gene primers within the assay. To quantify the absolute abundance of each unique TCRbeta CDR3 rearrangement, sequence reads were collapsed and filtered. For each sample, productive Simpson clonality was calculated by taking the square root of Simpson's diversity index across productive rearrangements. TCRdb re-hosts the immuneACCESS table, in-frame sequences only. Its copies lack some clones; in the studies checked, an unresolved V gene accounts for under half of them, and the cause for the rest is not known. From that table come the V and J calls and clone size; the DNA was used to work out D and trimming. This sample is represented by roughly 180,000 clones; approximately 90% of them were singletons. The ten largest clones add up to 2.5% to 3.5% of the sample.

Each collaborating institution followed its own protocols to collect whole blood in K2EDTA tubes. For TCRbeta analysis, collaborators shipped samples in one of three forms: frozen whole blood, isolated PBMCs, or DNA extracted from either of those sample types. Note on this clone: Its specific antigen is unknown. Base qualities are not recorded, but no much larger clone differs from it by a single base.

Sequencing input: peripheral blood. The clonotype was recovered from a woman under 40 with active or convalescent COVID-19.

The DNA reads as follows: TGTGCCAGCAGCCCCACCCTCCAGGGGATCGACTATGGCTACACCTTC. Its protein product is CASSPTLQGIDYGYTF. This chain joins TRBV3-1 (or the pseudogene TRBV3-2) to TRBJ1-2; tentative D gene TRBD1, with 6 bases matching. CDR1 LGHDT and CDR2 YNNKEL were looked up in the germline V gene (reference sequence). The CDR3 runs 16 residues from the cysteine to the phenylalanine. The kept DNA is CDR3 alone, 48 bases in frame from the first base. Trimming removed 4 bases from V and 3 bases from J, leaving 18 bases between the germline ends.